The present TCR beta chain was sequenced within a study of blood T cells in healthy people across ages. Study results and limitations: Whereas aged donors had fewer naive CD4+ cells, long-lived donors had more of them and higher diversity.

This clonotype was counted at least ten times. No antigen is known for it. The length of the CDR3 is 18 residues. Germline trimming cut 0 bases from V and 5 bases from J; bases unmatched to any gene: 11. The germline V gene has CDR1 ENHRY and CDR2 SYGVKD. Sample-barcoded 5' priming and a J-beta primer mix drove a second PCR of about 6 to 12 cycles. The template-switch adaptor was a 5' adaptor with 12 random nucleotides. It tagged each cDNA molecule. All samples yielded 3 million or more CDR3-containing paired-end reads. TCRdb reanalysed the 5' RACE reads using MiXCR and keeps one entry per CDR3 protein. The table shows 1.2 million to 1.5 million distinct CDR3 sequences, with approximately 40% occurring only once.

This TCR was sampled from a young woman in good health. The sequenced sample was blood. The gene calls are TRBV10-3 and TRBJ2-3, with 10 bases matching TRBD2. CDR3 bases: TGTGCCATCAGTGAGTCCCTAGCGGGGGCCCTAGGAAAAGATACGCAGTATTTT. Translated: CAISESLAGALGKDTQYF.